These 8 T cell receptor beta chains originate from one sample sequenced in a study of tumor-infiltrating lymphocytes in oesophageal squamous cell carcinoma. TCRdb re-analysed the PCR reads in MiXCR, keeping a single row per CDR3 protein. The repertoire has tens of thousands of distinct CDR3 sequences, around 37% of them found once; the top ten carry about 20%. Sequenced: esophageal tumor tissue. The receptors stem from a female donor with esophageal squamous cell carcinoma.

This clonotype was seen repeatedly, ten times or more. J is TRBJ1-5 and V is TRBV12-3 or TRBV12-4; the D is unclear. V shed 3 bases and J shed 5 bases, with 8 bases lying between them. The CDR3 sequence is 13 residues long. The CDR3 DNA follows: TGTGCCAGCAGTTTTTCACCTGATCAGCCCCAGCATTTT. Protein: CASSFSPDQPQHF.

This clonotype was found once. Given the absence of the conserved phenylalanine or tryptophan at the CDR3 end, a read error is likely. The DNA is omitted, as the CDR3 cannot be located on it reliably, and the CDR3 follows TCRdb's listing. The V call is TRBV7-8, the J call TRBJ2-3; no DNA check was done on the table's D call, TRBD1. The CDR3 is made up of 16 amino acids, end residues included. Germline V CDR1 and CDR2: SGHVS, FQNEAQ. CDR3 amino acids: CASSLRQGAYEQYFGP.

A word on this clonotype: A much larger clone lies a single base off, so this may be a read error. This chain connects TRBV5-1 to TRBJ2-7, with 8 bases identical to TRBD2. CDR3 length: 14 residues. The germline V gene encodes CDR1 SGHRS and CDR2 YFSETQ. V lost 4 bases and J lost 7; bases outside the gene matches: 10. In DNA, the CDR3 is TGCGCCAGCAGCCTCCTTACTAGCGGCAATGAGCAGTACTTC. Protein product: CASSLLTSGNEQYF.

J is TRBJ2-7 and V is TRBV20-1, with 9 positions matching TRBD1. The last part of the DNA fits TRBJ2-1 better; the J call may be wrong. Germline lookup yields CDR1 DFQATT and CDR2 SNEGSKA (reference sequence). There are 17 residues in the CDR3. The CDR3, as DNA: TGCAGTGCTAGAGATGGCATGAGACAGGGGGCCTACAATGAGCAGTTCTTC. Protein: CSARDGMRQGAYNEQFF.

In regard to this clonotype: The CDR3 carries no conserved terminal phenylalanine or tryptophan, so it likely arises from a read error. Because the CDR3's place on the DNA is in doubt, the DNA is left out and the CDR3 is given as listed by TCRdb. The rearrangement uses TRBV28 and TRBJ1-1. The CDR3 comprises 22 residues, both ends counted. Germline CDR1 and CDR2: MDHEN and SYDVKM. This CDR3 is CASSRLVGRATLLADNEQFFGP.

This chain links TRBV5-3 with TRBJ2-3; TRBD2 is a possible D gene (6 bases). The end of the DNA aligns better with TRBJ2-7, so the J call may be wrong. TRBV5-3 is assigned to the ORF class and has an uncertain function. The CDR3 is 16 amino acids. The CDR3 DNA is TGTGCCAGCAGCCCACGTACCGGGACTGTTACCTACGAGCAGTACTTC. Its translation is CASSPRTGTVTYEQYF.

This clonotype was picked up many times. The germline gene is not matched at one end of the junction; a read error may be the cause. The chain joins TRBV12-3 or TRBV12-4 to TRBJ2-7; TRBD1 matches 8 bases. There are 16 residues in the CDR3. This CDR3 is CASSLARQGTNSPLHF. The CDR3 nucleotides are TGTGCCAGCAGTTTAGCACGACAGGGGACAAATTCACCCCTCCACTTC.

This clonotype was seen at least ten times. The chain couples TRBV5-1 to TRBJ2-5; 9 nucleotides match TRBD2. This CDR3 spans 17 amino acids. J was trimmed by 5 bases and V by 2 bases; bases with no gene match: 13. Germline-derived CDR1 and CDR2 are SGHRS and YFSETQ. The CDR3 DNA is TGCGCCAGCAGCTTATATAGCGGGAGCGAGCGTCAGGAGACCCAGTACTTC. It encodes CASSLYSGSERQETQYF.